This record concerns one TCR beta chain sequence. Its cognate antigen is unknown. The sample comes from a study of post-analysis software for immune sequencing data. Study conclusions and caveats: TRBV segments more frequent in patients than in controls numbered several and included TRBV5-6, TRBV5-1 and TRBV20-1.

The length of the CDR3 is 13 residues. Trimming removed 0 bases from V and 3 bases from J, with 6 bases in between. From germline, CDR1 is MNHNS and CDR2 SASEGT. cDNA libraries for TCR beta contained unique molecular identifiers. TCRdb reanalysed the PCR reads using MiXCR and keeps one entry per CDR3 protein. There are hundreds of thousands of distinct CDR3 sequences in the sample; nearly 45% occur only once, and about an eighth lies in the top ten. The gene calls are TRBV6-1 and TRBJ2-7; D is undetermined. The sequence came from a girl aged 5-17 years with multiple sclerosis. Sequenced input: blood. The CDR3 nucleotides read TGTGCCAGCAGTGAAGCGCTCGGCTACGAGCAGTACTTC. Translation: CASSEALGYEQYF.